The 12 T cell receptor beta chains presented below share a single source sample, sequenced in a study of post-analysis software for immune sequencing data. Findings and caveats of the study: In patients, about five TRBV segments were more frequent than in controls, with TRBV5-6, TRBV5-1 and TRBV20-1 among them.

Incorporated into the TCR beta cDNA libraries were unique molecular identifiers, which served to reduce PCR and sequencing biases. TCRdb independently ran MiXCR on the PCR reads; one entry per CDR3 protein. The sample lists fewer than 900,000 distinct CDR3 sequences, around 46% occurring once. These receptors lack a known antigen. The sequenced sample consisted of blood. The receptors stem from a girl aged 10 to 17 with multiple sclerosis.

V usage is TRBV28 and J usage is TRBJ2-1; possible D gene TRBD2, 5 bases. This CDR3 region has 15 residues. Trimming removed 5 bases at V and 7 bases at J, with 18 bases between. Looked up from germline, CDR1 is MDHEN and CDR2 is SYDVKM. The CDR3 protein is CASSTLTGMDNEQFF. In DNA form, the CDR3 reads TGTGCCAGCAGTACCCTAACGGGAATGGATAATGAGCAGTTCTTC.

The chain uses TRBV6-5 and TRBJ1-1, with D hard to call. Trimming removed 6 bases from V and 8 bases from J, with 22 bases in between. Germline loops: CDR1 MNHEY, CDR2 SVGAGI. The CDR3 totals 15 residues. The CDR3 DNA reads TGTGCCAGCAGCCCCGGTGGGCGAGTTCTTTCGGAAGCTTTCTTT. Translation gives CASSPGGRVLSEAFF.

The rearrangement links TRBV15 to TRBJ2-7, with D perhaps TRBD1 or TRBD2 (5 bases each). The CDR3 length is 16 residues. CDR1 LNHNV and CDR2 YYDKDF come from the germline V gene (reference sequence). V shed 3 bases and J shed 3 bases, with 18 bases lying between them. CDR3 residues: CATSSDRDGVNYEQYF. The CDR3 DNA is TGTGCCACCAGCAGCGACCGGGACGGGGTGAACTACGAGCAGTACTTC.

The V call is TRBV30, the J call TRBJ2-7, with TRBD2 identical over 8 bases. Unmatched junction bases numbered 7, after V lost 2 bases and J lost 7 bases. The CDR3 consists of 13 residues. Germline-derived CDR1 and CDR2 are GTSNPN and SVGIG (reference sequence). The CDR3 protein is CAWSSAGAGEQYF. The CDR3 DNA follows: TGTGCCTGGAGTTCAGCGGGAGCTGGTGAGCAGTACTTC.

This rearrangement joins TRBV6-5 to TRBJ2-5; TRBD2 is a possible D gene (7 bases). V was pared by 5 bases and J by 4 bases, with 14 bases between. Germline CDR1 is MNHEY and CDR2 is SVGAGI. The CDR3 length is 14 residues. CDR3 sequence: CASSHRGAGETQYF. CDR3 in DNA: TGTGCCAGCAGTCACCGGGGGGCCGGAGAGACCCAGTACTTC.

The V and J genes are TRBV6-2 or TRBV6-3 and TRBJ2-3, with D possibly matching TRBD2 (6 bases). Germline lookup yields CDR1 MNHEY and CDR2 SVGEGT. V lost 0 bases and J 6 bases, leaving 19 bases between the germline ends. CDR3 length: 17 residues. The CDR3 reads CASSYSRGGYSTDTQYF. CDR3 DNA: TGTGCCAGCAGTTACTCGAGAGGAGGGTACTCCACGGATACGCAGTATTTT.

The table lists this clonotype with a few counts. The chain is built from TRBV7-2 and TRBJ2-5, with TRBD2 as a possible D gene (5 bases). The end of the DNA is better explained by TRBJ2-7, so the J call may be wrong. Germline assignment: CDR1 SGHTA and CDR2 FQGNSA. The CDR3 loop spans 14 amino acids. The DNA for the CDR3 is TGTGCCAGCAGCCCACATAGCGCCCCGTACGAGCAGTACTTC. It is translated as CASSPHSAPYEQYF.

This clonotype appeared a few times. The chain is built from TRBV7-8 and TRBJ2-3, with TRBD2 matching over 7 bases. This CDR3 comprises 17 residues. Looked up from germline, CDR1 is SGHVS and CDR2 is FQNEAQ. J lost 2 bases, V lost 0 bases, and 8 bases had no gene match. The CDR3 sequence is CASSLARRGRDTDTQYF. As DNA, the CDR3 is TGTGCCAGCAGCTTAGCGCGGAGAGGGAGGGACACAGATACGCAGTATTTT.

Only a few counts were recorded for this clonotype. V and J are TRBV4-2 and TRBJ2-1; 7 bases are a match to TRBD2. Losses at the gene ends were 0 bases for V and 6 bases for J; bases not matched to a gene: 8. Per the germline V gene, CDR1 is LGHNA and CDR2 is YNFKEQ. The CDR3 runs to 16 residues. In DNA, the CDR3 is TGTGCCAGCAGCCAAGAACGACTAGCTTTCCCCAATGAGCAGTTCTTC. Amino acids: CASSQERLAFPNEQFF.

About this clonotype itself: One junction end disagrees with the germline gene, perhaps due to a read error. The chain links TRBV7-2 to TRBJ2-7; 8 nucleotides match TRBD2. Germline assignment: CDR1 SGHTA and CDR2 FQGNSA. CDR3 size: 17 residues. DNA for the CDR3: TGTGCCAGCAGCCTGGGGCTGGGAACTAGCGGATTCTACGGGCAGTACTTC. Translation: CASSLGLGTSGFYGQYF.

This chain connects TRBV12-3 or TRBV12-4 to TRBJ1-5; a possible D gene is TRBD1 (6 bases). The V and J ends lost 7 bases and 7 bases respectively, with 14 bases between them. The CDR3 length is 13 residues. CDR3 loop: CASTHRVNQPQHF. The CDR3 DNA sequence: TGTGCCAGCACCCACAGGGTGAACCAGCCCCAGCATTTT.

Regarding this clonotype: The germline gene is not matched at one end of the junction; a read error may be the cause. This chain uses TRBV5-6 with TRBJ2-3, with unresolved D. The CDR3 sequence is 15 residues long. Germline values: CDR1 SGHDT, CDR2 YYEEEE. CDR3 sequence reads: CASSHIDGSTDAQYF. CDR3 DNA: TGTGCCAGCAGCCACATAGACGGTAGCACAGATGCGCAGTATTTT.